This T cell receptor beta chain emerged from a study of beta chain features in type 1 diabetes. General study points: Highly expressing activated T cells could be over-counted with a cDNA template. Among type 1 diabetes patients, VDJ junctions had fewer insertions and more deletions. Across patients, naive, central memory and Treg TCRB repertoires exhibited apparently greater similarity than was observed across healthy donors.

Trimming left V 0 bases short and J 7 bases short, with 12 bases between. The CDR3 consists of 14 residues. Germline lookup yields CDR1 LNHNV and CDR2 YYDKDF (reference sequence). Naive, central memory, regulatory and stem cell-like memory cells within the CD4+ compartment were sorted using CD45RO/CCR7/CD25/CD127/CD95/CD27. The entirety of the isolated RNA underwent reverse transcription, so expressed TCRB transcripts were sequenced. TCRdb keeps only in-frame clones here, not all; method: immunoSEQ multiplex PCR. This repertoire shows a few hundred thousand clones, about 11% found once; its top ten account for 1% to 1.5%. Concerning this clone: Its target is unknown.

This receptor was obtained from a man between 18 and 29 years old in good health. The chain combines TRBV15 with TRBJ2-5; D is perhaps TRBD1 or TRBD2 (6 bases each). The sequencing input was central memory CD4+ T cells from blood. The CDR3 sequence is CATSRERGDRTQYF. CDR3 DNA sequence: TGTGCCACCAGCAGAGAGAGGGGGGATCGGACCCAGTACTTC.